The T cell receptor (beta chain) under discussion was sequenced for a study of shared clonotypes between healthy human individuals. Whole-study findings and limits: The genetic and exposure-history diversity represented was limited by few donors. Some naive CD4 clonotypes, around 4.9%, turned up in common across four donors.

This clone was seen only once. Its target is unknown. Each replicate PCR on the sorted subsets used 200 ng DNA (about 30,000 T cell genomes). Original handling: Junction-only immunoSEQ data arrived without quality scores, meaning filtering differed. This table comes from immunoSEQ multiplex PCR, and its TCRdb copy is limited to in-frame clones, with some not included. The V and J calls and clone size are taken from that table; D and trimming were inferred from the DNA. Here the sample spans 2 million to 2.5 million clones, more than 90% being singletons. The CDR3 runs to 16 residues. Germline V gene data show CDR1 as MNHEY and CDR2 as SVGAGI. V was shortened by 0 bases and J by 2 bases, with 11 bases between the two germline ends.

This TCR was sampled from a young man in good health. Sequenced: naive CD4+ T cells sorted from blood. The subset: CD45RA+ positively selected. The chain joins TRBV6-5 to TRBJ1-3; TRBD1 is a possible D gene (6 bases). CDR3 residues: CASSYSGAAAGNTIYF. The CDR3 DNA sequence: TGTGCCAGCAGTTACTCGGGGGCAGCTGCTGGAAACACCATATATTTT.